This TCR beta chain was identified in a study of identical twins. Overall study findings and caveats: The models gave estimates that fell short of the out-of-frame TCR alpha sharing seen in monozygotic twins.

The V gene's germline CDR1 is LNHDA and CDR2 SQIVND (reference sequence). CDR3 length: 14 residues. V gave up 3 bases and J gave up 4 bases, with 10 bases separating them. In the case of this clonotype: Its antigen is still unknown.

TCRdb reprocessed the 5' RACE reads via MiXCR and lists one record per CDR3 protein. The sample lists roughly 720,000 distinct CDR3 sequences; roughly 20% were seen once. A further study also used this sample, focusing on T cells expressing NK-cell markers. From that second work: Several experiments confined sorting to alpha-beta TCR T cells with an anti-gamma-delta TCR antibody. Over 5 donors carried dominant NKG2C+ clonotypes that made up about 1.0-7.0% of their CD8+ T cells. There were a few donors in whom these clonotypes also led the CD3+CD56-NKG2C+ fraction.

V usage is TRBV19 and J usage is TRBJ2-1; D remains ambiguous. Sequencing was performed on PBMCs. This clonotype originated in a woman aged 18-30 years in good health. The CDR3 DNA is TGTGCCAGTAGTATTAGGTCACTATACAATGAGCAGTTCTTC. Its protein product is CASSIRSLYNEQFF.